The rows below give T cell receptor beta chains drawn from one sample of a study of early T cells in non-severe SARS-CoV-2 infection. TCRdb redid the calling of the 5' RACE reads with MiXCR, one entry per CDR3 protein. Counted here are around 61,000 distinct CDR3 sequences, around 16% occurring once; the ten biggest clones make up 4.1%. Source: whole blood, taken at baseline. The receptors stem from an adult who was a healthcare worker with PCR-confirmed SARS-CoV-2 infection or an uninfected control (not recorded which). CDR3s include the opening cysteine and the closing phenylalanine or tryptophan. D genes are given only for firm matches. Clone size is not always given. Where it is, it says once, few, many or a class for expanded clones.

v_call	clone_size	d_call	j_call	cdr3_nt	cdr3_aa
TRBV7-2	many	NA	TRBJ2-3	TGTGCCAGCAGCTTAGGTTTTGGAGATACGCAGTATTTT	CASSLGFGDTQYF
TRBV3-1	NA	NA	TRBJ2-1	TGTGCCAGCAGCCAACAGGTCCTCTCCTACAATGAGCAGTTCTTC	CASSQQVLSYNEQFF
TRBV11-2	NA	TRBD2	TRBJ2-7	TGTGCCAGCAGCTTAGGATTTGCGCCTAGCGGGAGGGCGGGAGAGCAGTACTTC	CASSLGFAPSGRAGEQYF
TRBV2	NA	NA	TRBJ2-5	TGTGCCAGCAGTGGGGGCGACGGGGAGACCCAGTACTTC	CASSGGDGETQYF
TRBV20-1	NA	NA	TRBJ2-3	TGCAGTGCTACCGGGACCACAGTATCCACAGATACGCAGTATTTT	CSATGTTVSTDTQYF
TRBV4-2	many	TRBD1	TRBJ2-1	TGTGCCAGCAGCCAATTCAGGACAGGGGAGTATGGTGAGCAGTTCTTC	CASSQFRTGEYGEQFF
TRBV27	NA	NA	TRBJ1-1	TGTGCCAGCAGGATAACCCTGAACACTGAAGCTTTCTTT	CASRITLNTEAFF
TRBV19	NA	NA	TRBJ1-2	TGTGCCAGTAGTATAGCCCCGAGTCGTGTGCGGTATGGCTACACCTTC	CASSIAPSRVRYGYTF
TRBV20-1	NA	TRBD1	TRBJ2-7	TGCAGTGCTAACAGGGGCAGCTACGAGCAGTACTTC	CSANRGSYEQYF
TRBV7-8	many	NA	TRBJ2-2	TGTGCCAGCAGCCCTCGTACCGGGGAGCTGTTTTTT	CASSPRTGELFF
TRBV12-3/TRBV12-4	few	NA	TRBJ2-5	TGTGCCAGCAGTTTCTCGGGGGTATCAGAGACCCAGTACTTC	CASSFSGVSETQYF
TRBV25-1	NA	TRBD1	TRBJ2-5	TGTGCCAGCACTACCCCCCGGGACAGGGGAATTGAGACCCAGTACTTC	CASTTPRDRGIETQYF
TRBV12-2	NA	NA	TRBJ2-2	TGTGCAAGTCGCCCGTGGACAGGAGACACCGGGGAGCTGTTTTTT	CASRPWTGDTGELFF
TRBV6-1	NA	NA	TRBJ2-7	TGTGCCAGCAGTGAAACTTTTGACTACGAGCAGTACTTC	CASSETFDYEQYF
TRBV12-3/TRBV12-4	many	NA	TRBJ1-2	TGTGCCAGCAGTTCCCCGGGACTCCGGAATGGCTACACCTTC	CASSSPGLRNGYTF
TRBV6-6	NA	NA	TRBJ2-3	TGTGCCAACAGTCAAAAGTTGGACCCCACAGATACGCAGTATTTT	CANSQKLDPTDTQYF
TRBV27	NA	NA	TRBJ2-1	TGTGCCAGCAGTCTAAGGGGGGGACTTCACTACAATGAGCAGTTCTTC	CASSLRGGLHYNEQFF
TRBV14	NA	TRBD1	TRBJ2-3	TGTGCCAGCAGCCGGACAGGGGTCGATACGCAGTATTTT	CASSRTGVDTQYF
TRBV5-1	few	TRBD1	TRBJ2-7	TGCGCCAGCAGCCCCGGGACAGGGGGCAACGAGCAGTACTTC	CASSPGTGGNEQYF
TRBV5-1	NA	TRBD1	TRBJ1-4	TGCGCCAGCAGGTCACCGGGACAGGAAAAGGGTAAAAAACTGTTTTTT	CASRSPGQEKGKKLFF
TRBV18	NA	NA	TRBJ1-1	TGTGCCAGCTCCACTTACGATATGAACACTGAAGCTTTCTTT	CASSTYDMNTEAFF
TRBV2	NA	TRBD2	TRBJ2-3	TGTGCCAGCAGTGTAACTAGCGGGAGAGATACGCAGTATTTT	CASSVTSGRDTQYF
TRBV4-1	NA	NA	TRBJ1-6	TGCGCCAGCAGCCAAGATCTTTTGGGATTAATAAGTTCACCCCTCCACTTT	CASSQDLLGLISSPLHF
TRBV28	NA	NA	TRBJ1-2	TGTGCCAGCAGTGTAGGACAGCACTATGGCTACACCTTC	CASSVGQHYGYTF
TRBV29-1	few	TRBD1	TRBJ2-5	TGCAGCGTCGGGAGGACAGGGGGGGAGACCCAGTACTTC	CSVGRTGGETQYF
TRBV20-1	NA	NA	TRBJ2-7	TGCAGTCTGGCCTCTGGGCACGAGCAGTACTTC	CSLASGHEQYF
TRBV20-1	many	TRBD1	TRBJ2-1	TGCAGTGCCAAAACAGGGGTGGCCTACAATGAGCAGTTCTTC	CSAKTGVAYNEQFF
TRBV7-2	NA	TRBD1	TRBJ2-1	TGTGCCAGCAGCTTTCCTGACAGGGGGATTGAGGAGCAGTTCTTC	CASSFPDRGIEEQFF
TRBV20-1	NA	TRBD2	TRBJ2-3	TGCAGTGCGGAAGCGGGGGGCACAGATACGCAGTATTTT	CSAEAGGTDTQYF
TRBV29-1	few	NA	TRBJ1-2	TGCAGCGTCAGGACGGACCCTAACTATGGCTACACCTTC	CSVRTDPNYGYTF
TRBV20-1	few	TRBD1	TRBJ2-2	TGCAGTGCGGGACAGGGAAACACCGGGGAGCTGTTTTTT	CSAGQGNTGELFF
TRBV18	few	NA	TRBJ2-2	TGTGCCAGCTCACCCAACGCCGGGGAGCTGTTTTTT	CASSPNAGELFF
TRBV5-6	NA	NA	TRBJ2-5	TGTGCCAGCAGCGCAGCAGGGGTCGAGACCCAGTACTTC	CASSAAGVETQYF
TRBV23-1	few	NA	TRBJ2-7	TGCGCCAGCAGTCAAGAGACCCCGCGGGGAATCGACGAGCAGTACTTC	CASSQETPRGIDEQYF
TRBV6-6	NA	NA	TRBJ2-7	TGTGCCGGCGGAAATTCCTACGAGCAGTACTTC	CAGGNSYEQYF
TRBV20-1	NA	NA	TRBJ2-1	TGCAGTGCTAGACAGGGCGGCGGGAATCACAATGAGCAGTTCTTC	CSARQGGGNHNEQFF
TRBV5-1	few	NA	TRBJ2-1	TGCGCCAGCAGCATCGAATCGGTCGAACATGAGCAGTTCTTC	CASSIESVEHEQFF
TRBV19	NA	NA	TRBJ2-3	TGTGCCAGTAGTGTTGGACTCGGCACAGATACGCAGTATTTT	CASSVGLGTDTQYF
TRBV11-2	NA	TRBD2	TRBJ2-1	TGTGCCAGCAGCTTAGAGGGGCTAGCGGGAGCGGGAAATGAGCAGTTCTTC	CASSLEGLAGAGNEQFF
TRBV25-1	NA	NA	TRBJ1-1	TGTGCCAGCAGTGGACTGACAGGGAACACTGAAGCTTTCTTT	CASSGLTGNTEAFF